This TCR beta chain was found in a study of human thymus T cells. Measured with immunoSEQ multiplex PCR; TCRdb has only the in-frame clones, and not every one. The sample has tens of thousands of clones, 94% seen once. This clonotype originated in a boy under three years old with a congenital heart defect but otherwise immunologically healthy. Sequencing was carried out using blood.

Written as DNA, the CDR3 is TGTGCCTGGGGACAGGGAAACACCATATATTTT. Its translation is CAWGQGNTIYF. The genes are TRBV30 and TRBJ1-3, with D perhaps TRBD1 (6 bases). With 5 bases removed from V and 4 bases from J, the gap between germline ends came to 6 bases. This CDR3 region has 11 residues. Germline V gene sequence: CDR1 GTSNPN, CDR2 SVGIG (reference sequence).